This T cell receptor (beta chain) is drawn from a study of blood T cell repertoires in COVID-19. The authors' processing: How many nucleated cells were present was estimated from reference gene primer amplification. TCRdb's table, derived via immunoSEQ multiplex PCR, lists solely in-frame clones and lacks some. That table furnishes V, J and clone size, whereas the DNA furnished D and trimming. The data hold fewer than 250,000 clones, with under 90% observed a single time. J gave up 4 bases and V 4 bases, and 5 bases lay outside the gene matches. The CDR3 extends over 14 amino acids. Germline V lookup: CDR1 MDHEN, CDR2 SYDVKM.

Source material: peripheral blood. The rearrangement joins TRBV28 to TRBJ1-2, with 8 bases lining up with TRBD1. This sequence originates from a man aged 25-40 years with active or convalescent COVID-19. The CDR3: CASSSPGTGYGYTF. Written as DNA, the CDR3 is TGTGCCAGCAGTTCCCCAGGGACAGGCTATGGCTACACCTTC.